This T cell receptor beta chain emerged from a study of blood T cell repertoires in COVID-19. Turning to the study itself: Some COVID-19 samples were acute and others convalescent; all came from the United States, Italy and Spain.

This CDR3 spans 15 amino acids. Germline-derived CDR1 and CDR2 are MNHEY and SMNVEV (reference sequence). V was cut by 5 bases and J by 4 bases, with 18 bases left in between. Sequenced by immunoSEQ multiplex PCR; TCRdb stores in-frame clones only, minus some. This table has almost 250,000 clones, around 89% appearing once. Sequencing input: PBMCs or T cells enriched from blood (not recorded which). The sequence derives from a woman aged 25 to 39 who had recovered from COVID-19. The chain recombines TRBV27 with TRBJ2-7; weak D call: TRBD1 (6 bases). CDR3 sequence reads: CASSAYPGDGYEQYF. CDR3 in DNA: TGTGCCAGCAGTGCCTACCCAGGGGATGGGTACGAGCAGTACTTC.